A single sample is the source of the 29 T cell receptor beta chains below, sequenced in a study of OX40 agonist ivuxolimab in advanced cancers. The library was produced with the immunoSEQ multiplex PCR assay. The clones in this table, taken by TCRdb from immuneACCESS, are in-frame only. Not every clone is retained; where verified, under half of the shortfall comes from an unresolved V gene, and the cause of the rest is unknown. The table for this sample lists roughly 87,000 clones; approximately 91% of them were counted only once. The biggest ten clones account for roughly 0.75% of the sample. The starting material was CD4+ or CD8+ T cells sorted from blood, obtained in a trial of the OX40 agonist ivuxolimab. The receptors come from an adult with an advanced solid tumor such as melanoma, head and neck, liver or kidney cancer.

The chain carries TRBV18 and TRBJ2-7, with 8 bases lining up with TRBD1. V lost 2 bases to trimming and J lost 1 base; unmatched junction nucleotides: 4. Germline lookup yields CDR1 KGHSH and CDR2 LQKENI. CDR3 length: 15 amino acids. CDR3 amino acids: CASSPDRGPSYEQYF. The DNA of the CDR3 is TGTGCCAGCTCACCAGACAGGGGACCTTCCTACGAGCAGTACTTC.

The DNA for the CDR3 is TGTGCCAGCAGCGTAGCTGGGACTAGTTTTGAGGAGACCCAGTACTTC. This sequence encodes CASSVAGTSFEETQYF. V is TRBV9 and J is TRBJ2-5; 8 positions agree with TRBD2. The CDR3 covers 16 residues. Germline CDR1 reads SGDLS; CDR2 reads YYNGEE. V shed 0 bases, J shed 5 bases, and the junction held 9 bases outside the gene matches.

CDR3: CASSLPRTGTNTGELFF. DNA for the CDR3: TGTGCCAGCAGCTTACCAAGGACAGGGACCAACACCGGGGAGCTGTTTTTT. This chain links TRBV11-1 with TRBJ2-2; 8 bases fit TRBD1. This CDR3 comprises 17 residues. The V segment lost 2 bases and the J segment 2 bases; nucleotides outside the gene matches: 7. CDR1 and CDR2 from the germline V gene are SGHAT and FQDESV (reference sequence). The full variable domain, with the rest looked up from reference TRBV11-1 and TRBJ2-2, is EAEVAQSPRYKITEKSQAVAFWCDPISGHATLYWYRQILGQGPELLVQFQDESVVDDSQLPKDRFSAERLKGVDSTLKIQPAELGDSAMYLCASSLPRTGTNTGELFFGEGSRLTVL.

The chain has TRBV2 and TRBJ2-7; weak D call: TRBD1 (5 bases). This CDR3 comprises 15 residues. Deletions cut 6 bases from V and 2 bases from J, with 17 bases between. From germline, CDR1 is SNHLY and CDR2 FYNNEI. The CDR3 nucleotides read TGTGCCAGCAGGGAGCAGGGTGTTGGGGCCTACGAGCAGTACTTC. Translation: CASREQGVGAYEQYF.

The rearrangement uses TRBV6-5 and TRBJ2-5; possibly TRBD2 for D (6 bases). The CDR3 runs 13 residues. Germline assignment: CDR1 MNHEY and CDR2 SVGAGI. Trimming shortened V by 2 bases and J by 5 bases, and 9 bases separated the two germline ends. The CDR3 bases are TGTGCCAGCAGTTACGTAGGAGGGGAGACCCAGTACTTC. Its protein product is CASSYVGGETQYF.

The chain recombines TRBV10-2 with TRBJ1-5, with D maybe TRBD1 (6 bases). CDR1 and CDR2 from the germline V gene are WSHSY and SAAADI. The CDR3 contains 16 residues. The V end was cut by 4 bases, the J end by 2 bases, with 15 bases between. The CDR3 reads CASSVGRGEGNQPQHF. In nucleotides, the CDR3 is TGCGCCAGCAGTGTGGGCAGGGGAGAGGGCAATCAGCCCCAGCATTTT.

Only one count was recorded for this clone. The chain combines TRBV7-9 with TRBJ1-6; unclear D gene. Germline V gene data show CDR1 as SEHNR and CDR2 as FQNEAQ (reference sequence). The CDR3 totals 12 residues. Deletions cut 5 bases from V and 7 bases from J, with 6 bases between. The CDR3, as DNA: TGTGCCAGCAGCCTGACAAATTCACCCCTCCACTTT. As protein: CASSLTNSPLHF.

The rearrangement uses TRBV27 and TRBJ1-4, with 12 bases identical to TRBD1. The CDR3 length is 17 residues. CDR1 and CDR2 from the germline V gene are MNHEY and SMNVEV (reference sequence). V lost 5 bases to trimming and J lost 3 bases; unmatched junction nucleotides: 7. Written as DNA, the CDR3 is TGTGCCAGCAGTCCCAGGGACAGGGGGCGCGCTAATGAAAAACTGTTTTTT. Encoded protein: CASSPRDRGRANEKLFF.

V usage is TRBV28 and J usage is TRBJ2-5; 10 bases map to TRBD1. The germline V gene has CDR1 MDHEN and CDR2 SYDVKM. V gave up 7 bases and J gave up 6 bases; unmatched junction bases: 5. The CDR3 covers 13 residues. CDR3 sequence (DNA): TGTGCCAGCACTCGGACAGGGGGACAGACCCAGTACTTC. Its protein is CASTRTGGQTQYF. The variable domain in full, completed from reference TRBV28 and TRBJ2-5, reads DVKVTQSSRYLVKRTGEKVFLECVQDMDHENMFWYRQDPGLGLRLIYFSYDVKMKEKGDIPEGYSVSREKKERFSLILESASTNQTSMYLCASTRTGGQTQYFGPGTRLLVL.

This sequence joins TRBV7-6 and TRBJ1-5; D gene uncertain. The CDR3 sequence is 14 residues long. Per germline, CDR1 SGHVS and CDR2 FNYEAQ. Trimming took 5 bases from V and 2 from J, leaving 10 bases between them. CDR3 in amino acids: CASSAAPGNQPQHF. The CDR3 DNA sequence: TGTGCCAGCAGCGCCGCCCCGGGCAATCAGCCCCAGCATTTT. Full variable domain (missing parts from reference TRBV7-6 and TRBJ1-5): GAGVSQSPRYKVTKRGQDVALRCDPISGHVSLYWYRQALGQGPEFLTYFNYEAQQDKSGLPNDRFSAERPEGSISTLTIQRTEQRDSAMYRCASSAAPGNQPQHFGDGTRLSIL.

In nucleotides, the CDR3 is TGCGCCAGCAGCCTACAAGAACACGACCCCCGCGGGGCTTTCTTT. Translated, it gives CASSLQEHDPRGAFF. The chain carries TRBV4-3 and TRBJ1-1; D is unresolved. Germline CDR1 and CDR2: LGHNA and YSLEER. The CDR3 is made up of 15 amino acids. With 4 bases removed from V and 11 bases from J, the gap between germline ends came to 23 bases.

The CDR3 loop is CASSENGGNYGYTF. The CDR3 nucleotides read TGTGCCAGCAGTGAAAATGGTGGCAACTATGGCTACACCTTC. This chain joins TRBV25-1 and TRBJ1-2; D is unclear. V lost 2 bases to trimming and J lost 2 bases, with 9 bases between them. This CDR3 spans 14 amino acids. CDR1 is MGHDK and CDR2 is SYGVNS in the germline V gene.

The chain uses TRBV30 and TRBJ2-7; D gene ambiguous. Deletions cut 0 bases from V and 0 bases from J, with 6 bases between. The CDR3 has 13 amino acids. Germline V gene lookup returns CDR1 GTSNPN and CDR2 SVGIG (reference sequence). In nucleotides, the CDR3 is TGTGCCTGGAGTGTATTGGTCTCCTACGAGCAGTACTTC. Translation gives CAWSVLVSYEQYF.

The rearrangement uses TRBV6-5 and TRBJ2-3; a possible D gene is TRBD2 (5 bases). In germline, CDR1 is MNHEY, CDR2 SVGAGI. The CDR3 has 15 residues. V lost 6 bases and J 4 bases, leaving 17 bases between the germline ends. In DNA form, the CDR3 reads TGTGCCAGCAGACTCAGACCGGGATTATCAGATACGCAGTATTTT. This encodes CASRLRPGLSDTQYF.

Only a few counts were recorded for this clone. The V call is TRBV4-3, the J call TRBJ1-4, with 10 bases matching TRBD1. From germline, CDR1 is LGHNA and CDR2 YSLEER. V lost 4 bases to trimming and J lost 8 bases; unmatched junction nucleotides: 7. The CDR3 runs 15 residues. The CDR3: CASSRLGTGEEKLFF. For the CDR3, the DNA is TGCGCCAGCAGCCGGTTAGGGACAGGGGAAGAAAAACTGTTTTTT.

This clone was seen a handful of times. This CDR3 is also generated by other DNA sequences in the sample. The gene calls are TRBV30 and TRBJ1-5; maybe TRBD1 (5 bases). From germline, CDR1 is GTSNPN and CDR2 SVGIG (reference sequence). The CDR3 loop spans 12 amino acids. The germline V and J ends were trimmed by 5 bases and 4 bases, with 9 bases remaining between them. The chain's CDR3 is CAWGQGNQPQHF. CDR3 nucleotide sequence: TGTGCCTGGGGACAAGGGAATCAGCCCCAGCATTTT. The full variable domain, rest sourced from reference TRBV30 and TRBJ1-5, is SQTIHQWPATLVQPVGSPLSLECTVEGTSNPNLYWYRQAAGRGLQLLFYSVGIGQISSEVPQNLSASRPQDRQFILSSKKLLLSDSGFYLCAWGQGNQPQHFGDGTRLSIL.

In its sample, this clone was seen a few times. Here the CDR3 reads CASSGTANTEAFF. Here the CDR3 DNA reads TGTGCCAGCTCGGGGACAGCCAACACTGAAGCTTTCTTT. V is TRBV25-1 and J is TRBJ1-1, with 7 bases that match TRBD1. Per germline, CDR1 MGHDK and CDR2 SYGVNS. The J segment lost 2 bases and the V segment lost 8 bases, leaving 5 bases of the junction unmatched. This CDR3 is built from 13 residues.

This chain links TRBV5-1 with TRBJ2-2; perhaps TRBD1 as D (6 bases). From germline, CDR1 is SGHRS and CDR2 YFSETQ. CDR3 size: 13 residues. Trimming stripped 4 bases from V and 4 bases from J, with 8 bases between. CDR3 protein: CASSQDSTGELFF. The CDR3 nucleotides are TGCGCCAGCAGCCAGGACAGCACCGGGGAGCTGTTTTTT.

The chain couples TRBV29-1 to TRBJ2-7; no reliable D call. The V end lost 4 bases, the J end lost 4 bases, and 11 bases lay between the germline ends. The CDR3 loop spans 12 amino acids. Germline lookup yields CDR1 SQVTM and CDR2 ANQGSEA. This CDR3 reads CSVGSDQYEQYF. Here the CDR3 DNA reads TGCAGCGTTGGGTCGGACCAATACGAGCAGTACTTC.

In its sample, this clone was seen once. This chain links TRBV10-3 with TRBJ2-3, with D hard to call. Deletions cut 8 bases from V and 0 bases from J, with 18 bases between. CDR1 and CDR2 (germline): ENHRY, SYGVKD. This CDR3 comprises 16 residues. The CDR3 coding sequence is TGTGCCATCGGGAAAGAGGAGCGCCCTAGCACAGATACGCAGTATTTT. It specifies CAIGKEERPSTDTQYF.

The chain is built from TRBV7-8 and TRBJ2-1, with 15 bases fitting TRBD2. The V segment lost 5 bases and the J segment 10 bases; nucleotides outside the gene matches: 9. The CDR3 covers 16 residues. In germline, CDR1 is SGHVS, CDR2 FQNEAQ. The CDR3 sequence: CASSPRTSGGAREQFF. In DNA, the CDR3 is TGTGCCAGCAGCCCCCGGACTAGCGGGGGGGCCAGGGAGCAGTTCTTC.

This clone has a single count. In DNA, the CDR3 is TGTGCCAGTAGTGGCCCGGGACTAGCAGGCGGGTACGAGCAGTACTTC. As protein: CASSGPGLAGGYEQYF. J is TRBJ2-7 and V is TRBV19, with TRBD2 matching over 9 bases. After removal of 5 bases from V and 4 bases from J, the junction contained 12 bases not matched to a gene. The CDR3 totals 16 residues. Germline CDR1 is LNHDA and CDR2 is SQIVND (reference sequence).

This rearrangement joins TRBV7-2 to TRBJ2-1; D is perhaps TRBD2 (6 bases). Per the germline V gene, CDR1 is SGHTA and CDR2 is FQGNSA. Deletions cut 3 bases from V and 3 bases from J, with 12 bases between. The length of the CDR3 is 15 residues. CDR3 sequence: CASSLKFGGYNEQFF. Here the CDR3 DNA reads TGTGCCAGCAGCTTGAAATTCGGGGGCTACAATGAGCAGTTCTTC.

The chain recombines TRBV9 with TRBJ2-3; possible D gene TRBD1, 6 bases. With 3 bases removed from V and 3 bases from J, the gap between germline ends came to 11 bases. This CDR3 is 14 amino acids long. Looked up from germline, CDR1 is SGDLS and CDR2 is YYNGEE. CDR3 amino acids: CASSDREGTDTQYF. In DNA, the CDR3 is TGTGCCAGCAGCGACAGGGAAGGGACAGATACGCAGTATTTT. The variable domain in full, completed from reference TRBV9 and TRBJ2-3, reads DSGVTQTPKHLITATGQRVTLRCSPRSGDLSVYWYQQSLDQGLQFLIQYYNGEERAKGNILERFSAQQFPDLHSELNLSSLELGDSALYFCASSDREGTDTQYFGPGTRLTVL.

This clone showed up just once. The V gene is TRBV19, the J gene TRBJ2-1, with 13 bases fitting TRBD2. Germline V gene data show CDR1 as LNHDA and CDR2 as SQIVND (reference sequence). This CDR3 contains 17 residues. Trimming took 4 bases from V and 4 from J; bases not matched to a gene: 7. The CDR3 bases are TGTGCCAGTAGTAGCGCCTGGACTAGCGGGAGTTACAATGAGCAGTTCTTC. Amino acids: CASSSAWTSGSYNEQFF. Full variable domain (rest looked up from reference TRBV19 and TRBJ2-1): DGGITQSPKYLFRKEGQNVTLSCEQNLNHDAMYWYRQDPGQGLRLIYYSQIVNDFQKGDIAEGYSVSREKKESFPLTVTSAQKNPTAFYLCASSSAWTSGSYNEQFFGPGTRLTVL.

The J gene is TRBJ2-3, the V gene TRBV19; TRBD2 matches 10 bases. With 5 bases clipped from V and 2 bases from J, the junction kept 7 bases outside the gene matches. This CDR3 region has 16 residues. The V gene's germline CDR1 is LNHDA and CDR2 SQIVND (reference sequence). CDR3 sequence reads: CASSLGTSATTDTQYF. CDR3 nucleotide sequence: TGTGCCAGTAGTTTAGGGACTAGCGCTACCACAGATACGCAGTATTTT. The whole variable domain, filled in from reference TRBV19 and TRBJ2-3, reads DGGITQSPKYLFRKEGQNVTLSCEQNLNHDAMYWYRQDPGQGLRLIYYSQIVNDFQKGDIAEGYSVSREKKESFPLTVTSAQKNPTAFYLCASSLGTSATTDTQYFGPGTRLTVL.

The chain recombines TRBV7-3 with TRBJ2-2, with a tentative D call TRBD1 (6 bases). V was cut by 0 bases and J by 3 bases, with 8 bases left in between. Germline CDR1 and CDR2: SGHTA and FQGTGA. The length of the CDR3 is 15 residues. CDR3 amino acids: CASSLTGADTGELFF. The DNA of the CDR3 is TGTGCCAGCAGCTTAACGGGGGCCGACACCGGGGAGCTGTTTTTT.

This chain joins TRBV18 and TRBJ2-5, with D maybe TRBD2 (6 bases). Germline V gene sequence: CDR1 KGHSH, CDR2 LQKENI. The CDR3 contains 14 residues. V shed 4 bases and J shed 2 bases, with 11 bases lying between them. The CDR3 DNA reads TGTGCCAGCTCACGGGCCGGGGGTCAAGAGACCCAGTACTTC. Translated, it gives CASSRAGGQETQYF. Combining the CDR3 with reference TRBV18 and TRBJ2-5 gives the whole variable domain NAGVMQNPRHLVRRRGQEARLRCSPMKGHSHVYWYRQLPEEGLKFMVYLQKENIIDESGMPKERFSAEFPKEGPSILRIQQVVRGDSAAYFCASSRAGGQETQYFGPGTRLLVL.

This chain links TRBV25-1 with TRBJ1-6; TRBD1 is a possible D gene (5 bases). The germline CDR1 and CDR2 sequences are MGHDK and SYGVNS. With 6 bases removed from V and 7 bases from J, the gap between germline ends came to 10 bases. There are 13 residues in the CDR3. The CDR3 protein is CASRAGPNSPLHF. The CDR3 DNA reads as TGTGCCAGCAGAGCAGGGCCCAATTCACCCCTCCACTTT.